Listed here is a single TCR beta chain. Its antigen is undetermined. Measured with immunoSEQ multiplex PCR; TCRdb has only the in-frame clones, and not every one. The sample lists approximately 27,000 clones, 80% to 90% occurring once. Exposure to brentuximab vedotin varied, and each patient had relapsed following autologous stem cell transplantation. The data belong to a study of PD-1 blockade in classical Hodgkin lymphoma. Study results and limitations: Exclusion covered patients beginning nivolumab under 1 year post-ASCT.

The CDR3 runs to 18 residues. V is TRBV21-1 and J is TRBJ1-1. TRBV21-1 is deemed a pseudogene. The sequences come from peripheral blood mononuclear cells (PBMCs), collected at baseline. This TCR was recovered from a human donor with classical Hodgkin lymphoma. The CDR3 loop reads CASSSFDGAKVEDTEAFF. CDR3 nucleotides: TGTGCCAGCAGCAGCTTTGACGGGGCAAAGGTAGAGGACACTGAAGCTTTCTTT.